The rows below give T cell receptor beta chains drawn from one sample of a study of blood T cell repertoires in COVID-19. The method was immunoSEQ multiplex PCR; TCRdb's version includes in-frame clones alone and lacks a portion of them. The sample lists 45,000 to 70,000 clones; roughly nine tenths were seen once. The material sequenced was peripheral blood. These receptor sequences come from a woman aged 55 to 70 with active or convalescent COVID-19. CDR3s include the opening cysteine and the closing phenylalanine or tryptophan. The D gene is left open where the match is weak. Size is omitted from some rows. Given values are once, few, many or a class for expanded clones.

j_call d_call clone_size v_call cdr3_nt cdr3_aa
TRBJ1-2 TRBD1 - TRBV30 TGTGCCTGGAGGCATGACAGGGTTGACTATGGCTACACCTTC CAWRHDRVDYGYTF
TRBJ1-2 TRBD1 few TRBV7-9 TGTGCCAGCAGCTTAGGCGGGACAGGGGGTCGGTATGGCTACACCTTC CASSLGGTGGRYGYTF
TRBJ1-6 TRBD1 - TRBV10-3 TGTGCCATCAGTGGTTCCGGGACAGAGGGATCCGAACCCCTCCACTTT CAISGSGTEGSEPLHF
TRBJ2-7 - - TRBV15 TGTGCCACCAGCCACGACAGGTCCTACGAGCAGTACTTC CATSHDRSYEQYF
TRBJ2-7 - - TRBV21-1 TGTGCCAGCAGCAATTTTCAAGGGGGAAACGCCTACGAGCAGTACTTC CASSNFQGGNAYEQYF
TRBJ1-5 TRBD1 - TRBV4-3 TGCGCCAGCAGCCAAACAGGGGAGGGCAATCAGCCCCAGCATTTT CASSQTGEGNQPQHF
TRBJ2-1 - - TRBV7-3 TGTGCCAGCAGCTTAAGGGGTAGCGGTTCGTTAATAATCCCTTACAATGAGCAGTTCTTC CASSLRGSGSLIIPYNEQFF
TRBJ2-7 - - TRBV6-5 TGTGCCAGCAGTTATGAGTCCGAGCAGTACTTC CASSYESEQYF
TRBJ2-1 TRBD2 - TRBV6-5 TGTGCCAGCAGTTACTTTAGCGGGGGGGGTAATGAGCAGTTCTTC CASSYFSGGGNEQFF
TRBJ1-6 - - TRBV4-1 TGCGCCAGCAGCCCGGGAGGGGGAAGGAGCCTTAATTCACCCCTCCACTTT CASSPGGGRSLNSPLHF
TRBJ2-7 TRBD1 - TRBV18 TGTGCCAGCTCACCTCAGACAGGGGGCTACGAGCAGTACTTC CASSPQTGGYEQYF
TRBJ2-2 - - TRBV7-9 TGTGCCAGCAGCTCAAAATTGACCGGGGAGCTGTTTTTT CASSSKLTGELFF
TRBJ2-7 - - TRBV7-2 TGTGCCAGCAGCTTAGCTTCTTCCGAGCAGTACTTC CASSLASSEQYF
TRBJ2-3 - once TRBV11-2 TGTGCCAGCAGCTTAGGAGGGAATAGGTTAGCAGATACGCAGTATTTT CASSLGGNRLADTQYF
TRBJ2-3 - - TRBV3-1/TRBV3-2 TGTGCCAGCAGCTTCAAGCGGGCAGATACGCAGTATTTT CASSFKRADTQYF
TRBJ1-3 TRBD1 - TRBV20-1 TGCAGTGCTAGTGCAGGGGGATCTGGAAACACCATATATTTT CSASAGGSGNTIYF
TRBJ2-3 - - TRBV15 TGTGCCACCAGCAGAGCAGCCGGGACTTCCTTGGGGTATTTT CATSRAAGTSLGYF
TRBJ2-5 - - TRBV5-6 TGTGCCAGCAGCTTGGTGGGTCAGGGCATCCTCCAAGAGACCCAGTACTTC CASSLVGQGILQETQYF
TRBJ2-3 TRBD1 - TRBV11-3 TGTGCCAGCAGCTTAGGGGACAGAGGAACAGATACGCAGTATTTT CASSLGDRGTDTQYF
TRBJ1-1 TRBD1 - TRBV6-5 TGTGCCAGCAGGAGATACTGGACAGGGGCTGAAGCTTTCTTT CASRRYWTGAEAFF
TRBJ1-1 - - TRBV19 TGTGCCAGTAGTATTACAGGTGTGAACACTGAAGCTTTCTTT CASSITGVNTEAFF
TRBJ1-1 - - TRBV30 TGTGCCTGGAGTGGCGGGGCTGAAGCTTTCTTT CAWSGGAEAFF